This TCR beta chain stems from a study of T-cell reconstitution after alpha-beta-depleted transplantation in children. Ten or more counts support this clonotype. The antigen remains undetermined. Overall study findings and caveats: Among T cells one year after transplant, newly produced cells accounted for most counts and diversity. There were reportedly several hundred expanded graft clones from which alpha-beta T cells came about two months after transplant. High day-60 TCRbeta diversity in some patients came from surviving recipient T cells and thymic progenitors.

The V gene lost 4 bases and the J gene lost 5 bases, with 11 bases spanning the gap. Germline V gives CDR1 MGHDK, CDR2 SYGVNS. This CDR3 contains 13 residues. Preparation of the TCRbeta library involved a method that used unique molecular identifiers. TCRdb reprocessed the PCR reads via MiXCR and lists one record per CDR3 protein. The repertoire holds roughly 150,000 distinct CDR3 sequences, with 8.5% to 14% as singletons. The sequencing used PBMCs, collected before TCRalphabeta/CD19-depleted stem cell transplant. The TCR comes from a boy aged 2 to 10 with acute myeloid leukemia, due to receive a stem cell transplant. The chain uses TRBV25-1 and TRBJ2-5, with D unresolved. For the CDR3, the DNA is TGTGCCAGCAGTGCACCCGAGACGGAGACCCAGTACTTC. Translating gives CASSAPETETQYF.